This T cell receptor beta chain stems from a study of blood T cell repertoires in COVID-19. Study overall: Whether acute or convalescent, the COVID-19 samples came from the United States, Italy and Spain. Nucleic acid was either cDNA or gDNA, and it came from T cells, B-cell-depleted T cells, or PBMCs.

Trimming took off 6 bases at V and 5 bases at J, with 8 bases between the two ends. The CDR3 spans 11 residues. CDR1 MDHEN and CDR2 SYDVKM come from the germline V gene. Original data processing: Reference gene primer amplification gave estimated nucleated cell counts. TCRdb's copy holds only in-frame clones and misses some; the assay was immunoSEQ multiplex PCR. The V and J calls and clone size come from that table; D and trimming were worked out from the DNA. The sample has roughly 250,000 clones, approximately 86% seen once. This receptor was obtained from a human donor with COVID-19, enrolled during active disease. The donor label of this sample is uncertain. The specimen sequenced was peripheral blood. This chain links TRBV28 with TRBJ2-7, with D possibly TRBD1 on 5 matching bases. The CDR3 nucleotides read TGTGCCAGCAGCAGGGTCAACGAGCAGTACTTC. This gives the protein CASSRVNEQYF.